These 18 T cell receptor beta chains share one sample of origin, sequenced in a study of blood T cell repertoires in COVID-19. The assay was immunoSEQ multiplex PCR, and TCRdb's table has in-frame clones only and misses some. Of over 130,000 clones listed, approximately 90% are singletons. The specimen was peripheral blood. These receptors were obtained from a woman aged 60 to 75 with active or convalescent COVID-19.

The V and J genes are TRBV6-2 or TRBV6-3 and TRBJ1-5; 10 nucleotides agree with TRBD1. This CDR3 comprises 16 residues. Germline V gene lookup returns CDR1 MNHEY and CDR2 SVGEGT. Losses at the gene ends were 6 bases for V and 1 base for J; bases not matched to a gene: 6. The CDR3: CASSSTGGVSNQPQHF. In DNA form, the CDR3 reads TGTGCCAGCAGCTCGACAGGGGGCGTGAGCAATCAGCCCCAGCATTTT.

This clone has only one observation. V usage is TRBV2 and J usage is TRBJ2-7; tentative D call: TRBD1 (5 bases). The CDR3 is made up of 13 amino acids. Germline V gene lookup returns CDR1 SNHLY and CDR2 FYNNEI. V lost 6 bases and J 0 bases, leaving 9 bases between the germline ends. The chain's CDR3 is CASSLQDSYEQYF. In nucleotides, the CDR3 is TGTGCCAGCAGCTTACAGGACTCCTACGAGCAGTACTTC.

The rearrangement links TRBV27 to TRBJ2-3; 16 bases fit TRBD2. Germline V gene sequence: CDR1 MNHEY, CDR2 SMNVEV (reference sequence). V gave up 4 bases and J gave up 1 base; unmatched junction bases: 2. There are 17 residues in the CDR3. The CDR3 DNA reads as TGTGCCAGCAGTTCGGGACTAGCGGGGGGGCGCACAGATACGCAGTATTTT. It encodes CASSSGLAGGRTDTQYF.

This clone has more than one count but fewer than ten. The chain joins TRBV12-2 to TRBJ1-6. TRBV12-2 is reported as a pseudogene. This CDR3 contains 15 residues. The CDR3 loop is CASRPIGADNSPLHF. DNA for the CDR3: TGTGCAAGTCGCCCCATTGGTGCGGATAATTCACCCCTCCACTTT.

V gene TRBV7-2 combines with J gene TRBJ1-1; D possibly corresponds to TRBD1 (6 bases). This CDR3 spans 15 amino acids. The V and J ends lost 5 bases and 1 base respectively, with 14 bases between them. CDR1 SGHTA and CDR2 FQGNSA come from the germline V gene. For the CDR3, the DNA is TGTGCCAGCAGCCATGACTCGACAGGGAACACTGAAGCTTTCTTT. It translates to CASSHDSTGNTEAFF.

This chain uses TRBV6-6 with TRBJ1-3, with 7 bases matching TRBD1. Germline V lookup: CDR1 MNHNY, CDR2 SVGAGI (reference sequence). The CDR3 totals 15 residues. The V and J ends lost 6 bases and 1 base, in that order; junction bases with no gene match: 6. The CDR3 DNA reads TGTGCCAGCAGCCTACAGGGGACATCTGGAAACACCATATATTTT. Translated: CASSLQGTSGNTIYF.

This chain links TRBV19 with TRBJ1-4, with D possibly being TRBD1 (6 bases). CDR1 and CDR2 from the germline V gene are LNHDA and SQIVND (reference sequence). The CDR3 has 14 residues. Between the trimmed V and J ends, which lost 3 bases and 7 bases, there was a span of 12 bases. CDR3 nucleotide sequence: TGTGCCAGTAGTATTTCCAGGGGTAGTGAAAAACTGTTTTTT. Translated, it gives CASSISRGSEKLFF.

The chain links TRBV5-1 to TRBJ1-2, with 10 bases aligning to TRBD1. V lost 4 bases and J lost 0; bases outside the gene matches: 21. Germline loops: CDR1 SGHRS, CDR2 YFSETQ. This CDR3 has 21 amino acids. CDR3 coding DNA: TGCGCCAGCAGCCAGGTGGCTGGGGACAGGGGCTCGCGGACCTCTAACTATGGCTACACCTTC. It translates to CASSQVAGDRGSRTSNYGYTF. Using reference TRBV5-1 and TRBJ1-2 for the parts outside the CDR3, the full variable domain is KAGVTQTPRYLIKTRGQQVTLSCSPISGHRSVSWYQQTPGQGLQFLFEYFSETQRNKGNFPGRFSGRQFSNSRSEMNVSTLELGDSALYLCASSQVAGDRGSRTSNYGYTFGSGTRLTVV.

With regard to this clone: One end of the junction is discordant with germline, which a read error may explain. CDR3 protein: CASSLLGTGAGETQYF. Here the CDR3 DNA reads TGTGCTAGCAGCTTACTTGGGACAGGGGCTGGAGAGACCCAGTACTTC. This chain uses TRBV7-7 with TRBJ2-5, with TRBD1 identical over 10 bases. CDR1 SSHAT and CDR2 FNYEAQ come from the germline V gene (reference sequence). The CDR3 extends over 16 amino acids.

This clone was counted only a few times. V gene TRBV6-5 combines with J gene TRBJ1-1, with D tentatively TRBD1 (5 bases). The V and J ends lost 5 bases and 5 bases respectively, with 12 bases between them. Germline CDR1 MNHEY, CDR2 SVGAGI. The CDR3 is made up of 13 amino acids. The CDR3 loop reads CASSRQFRTEAFF. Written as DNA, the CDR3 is TGTGCCAGCAGTCGACAGTTCAGGACTGAAGCTTTCTTT.

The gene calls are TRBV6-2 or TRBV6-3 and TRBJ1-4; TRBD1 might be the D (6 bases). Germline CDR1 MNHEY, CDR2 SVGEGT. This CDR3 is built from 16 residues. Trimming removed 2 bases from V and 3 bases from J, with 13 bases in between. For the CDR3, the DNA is TGTGCCAGCAGTTACAGACCGGGGACACCTAATGAAAAACTGTTTTTT. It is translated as CASSYRPGTPNEKLFF.

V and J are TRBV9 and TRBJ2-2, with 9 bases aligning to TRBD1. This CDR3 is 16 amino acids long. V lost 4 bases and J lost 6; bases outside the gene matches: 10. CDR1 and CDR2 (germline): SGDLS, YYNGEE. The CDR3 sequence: CASSPRTGVDSGELFF. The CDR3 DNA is TGTGCCAGCAGCCCAAGGACAGGGGTAGATTCCGGGGAGCTGTTTTTT.

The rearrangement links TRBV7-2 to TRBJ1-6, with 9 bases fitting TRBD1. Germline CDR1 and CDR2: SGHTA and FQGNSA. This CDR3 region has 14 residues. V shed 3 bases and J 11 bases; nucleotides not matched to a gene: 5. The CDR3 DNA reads TGTGCCAGCAGCTTCCGGGACAGGGCAACACCCCTCCACTTT. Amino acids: CASSFRDRATPLHF.

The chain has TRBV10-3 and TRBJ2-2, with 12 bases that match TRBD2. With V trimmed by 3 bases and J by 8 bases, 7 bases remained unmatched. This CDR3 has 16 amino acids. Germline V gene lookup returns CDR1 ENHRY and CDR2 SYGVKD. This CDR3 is CAISEASGGASGELFF. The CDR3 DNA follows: TGTGCCATCAGTGAAGCTAGCGGGGGGGCCAGTGGGGAGCTGTTTTTT.

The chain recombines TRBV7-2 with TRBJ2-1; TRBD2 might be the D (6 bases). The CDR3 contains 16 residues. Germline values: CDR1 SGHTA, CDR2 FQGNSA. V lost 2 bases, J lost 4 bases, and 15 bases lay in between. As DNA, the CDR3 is TGTGCCAGCAGCTTATCGGCGGGGTCCGCTTACAATGAGCAGTTCTTC. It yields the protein CASSLSAGSAYNEQFF.

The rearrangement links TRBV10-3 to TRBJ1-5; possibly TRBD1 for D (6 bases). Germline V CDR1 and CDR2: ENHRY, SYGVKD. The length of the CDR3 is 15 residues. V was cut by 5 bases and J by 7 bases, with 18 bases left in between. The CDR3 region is CAISLDSNPPQPQHF. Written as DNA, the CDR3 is TGTGCCATCAGTCTGGACAGTAACCCCCCACAGCCCCAGCATTTT.

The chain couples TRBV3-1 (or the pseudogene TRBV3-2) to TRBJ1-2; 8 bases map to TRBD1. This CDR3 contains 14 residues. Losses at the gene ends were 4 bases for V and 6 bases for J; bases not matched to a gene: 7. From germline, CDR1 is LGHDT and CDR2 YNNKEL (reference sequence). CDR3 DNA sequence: TGTGCCAGCAGCCTTCGACAGGGGTTGGATGGCTACACCTTC. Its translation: CASSLRQGLDGYTF.

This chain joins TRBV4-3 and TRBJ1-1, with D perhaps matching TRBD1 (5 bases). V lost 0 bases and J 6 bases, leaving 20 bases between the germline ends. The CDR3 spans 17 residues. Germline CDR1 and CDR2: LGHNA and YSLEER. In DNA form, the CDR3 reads TGCGCCAGCAGCCAAGATCTCCGCGAGACAGTTACCTCTGAAGCTTTCTTT. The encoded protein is CASSQDLRETVTSEAFF.